Below, 29 T cell receptor beta chains from the same sample are listed, as sequenced in a study of vaccination effects on CD4 cells after COVID-19. Profiled with immunoSEQ multiplex PCR; TCRdb holds only in-frame clones, not every one. The sample consists of roughly 70,000 clones, 70% to 75% of them appearing once. Their antigens remain unidentified. Before sequencing took place, the ViraFEST assay used viral peptide pools to expand antigen-specific CD4+ T cells. The culture ran for 10 days before CD4+ T cells were isolated. Each participant received a vaccine that was either BNT162b2 or mRNA-1273, given as two doses. Sequences were derived from CD4+ T cells from PBMCs cultured with HCoV-229E spike peptides, sampled after COVID-19 vaccination. The receptors were gathered from a human donor who received a COVID-19 vaccine.

J is TRBJ2-5 and V is TRBV7-8; TRBD2 agrees at 8 bases. Germline loops: CDR1 SGHVS, CDR2 FQNEAQ. There are 17 residues in the CDR3. V gave up 5 bases and J gave up 4 bases; unmatched junction bases: 15. CDR3 sequence: CASSRRTSFAGSETQYF. The DNA of the CDR3 is TGTGCCAGCAGCCGAAGGACTAGCTTTGCGGGGTCAGAGACCCAGTACTTC.

J is TRBJ2-3 and V is TRBV20-1, with 9 nucleotides matching TRBD2. The CDR3 loop spans 16 amino acids. The germline gives CDR1 DFQATT, CDR2 SNEGSKA (reference sequence). V dropped 3 bases and J dropped 0; count of bases not matched to a gene: 7. CDR3 coding DNA: TGCAGTGCTAGTAGCGGGGGCCAACCTAGCACAGATACGCAGTATTTT. Amino acids: CSASSGGQPSTDTQYF.

The gene calls are TRBV19 and TRBJ1-6, with D possibly being TRBD1 (5 bases). Germline CDR1 and CDR2: LNHDA and SQIVND (reference sequence). The ends were cut back, 5 bases at V and 5 bases at J, with 13 bases in the middle. The CDR3 length is 15 residues. Here the CDR3 DNA reads TGTGCCAGTAGTTCCGGGACCAGACATAATTCACCCCTCCACTTT. Residues: CASSSGTRHNSPLHF.

J is TRBJ2-1 and V is TRBV12-5, with 13 bases fitting TRBD2. The CDR3 is 17 residues long. Germline V gene sequence: CDR1 LGHNT, CDR2 FRNRAP. With 4 bases clipped from V and 4 bases from J, the junction kept 7 bases outside the gene matches. CDR3 nucleotides: TGTGCTAGTGGTTCGCGGACTAGCGGGGGACCTTACAATGAGCAGTTCTTC. It encodes CASGSRTSGGPYNEQFF. Based on the CDR3 plus reference TRBV12-5 and TRBJ2-1, the full variable domain is DARVTQTPRHKVTEMGQEVTMRCQPILGHNTVFWYRQTMMQGLELLAYFRNRAPLDDSGMPKDRFSAEMPDATLATLKIQPSEPRDSAVYFCASGSRTSGGPYNEQFFGPGTRLTVL.

The V and J genes are TRBV6-5 and TRBJ2-2, with TRBD1 matching over 11 bases. This CDR3 has 15 amino acids. V shed 10 bases, J shed 7 bases, and the junction held 11 bases outside the gene matches. The V gene's germline CDR1 is MNHEY and CDR2 SVGAGI. CDR3 in amino acids: CATQGQGAISGELFF. The CDR3, as DNA: TGTGCCACCCAAGGACAGGGGGCAATCAGCGGGGAGCTGTTTTTT.

The chain employs TRBV28 and TRBJ1-3, with D perhaps matching TRBD1 (5 bases). Germline V gene lookup returns CDR1 MDHEN and CDR2 SYDVKM. V was cut by 1 base and J by 2 bases, with 12 bases left in between. The CDR3 is 16 residues long. The CDR3 protein is CASSLSDQGPGNTIYF. The CDR3 coding sequence is TGTGCCAGCAGTTTATCTGACCAGGGACCTGGAAACACCATATATTTT.

The rearrangement uses TRBV5-6 and TRBJ2-3, with 10 bases lining up with TRBD2. Per the germline V gene, CDR1 is SGHDT and CDR2 is YYEEEE. V lost 5 bases to trimming and J lost 4 bases; unmatched junction nucleotides: 7. This CDR3 comprises 15 residues. CDR3 nucleotides: TGTGCCAGCAGTACGAGCGGGGGGGCGGCAGATACGCAGTATTTT. This translates into CASSTSGGAADTQYF.

The chain employs TRBV5-1 and TRBJ2-2; D might be TRBD2 (5 bases). Germline V lookup: CDR1 SGHRS, CDR2 YFSETQ. The CDR3 runs 15 residues. Trimming removed 5 bases at V and 6 bases at J, with 17 bases between. For the CDR3, the DNA is TGCGCCAGCAGAGGTGGGAATGACTATGCCGGGGAGCTGTTTTTT. Amino acid sequence: CASRGGNDYAGELFF.

V gene TRBV6-5 combines with J gene TRBJ1-5, with D unresolved. V lost 7 bases to trimming and J lost 6 bases, with 16 bases between them. CDR3 length equals 14 residues. CDR1 and CDR2 (germline): MNHEY, SVGAGI. CDR3 bases: TGTGCCAGCAACCTAGGTGAAGGATCTCAGCCCCAGCATTTT. It yields the protein CASNLGEGSQPQHF.

V usage is TRBV5-8 and J usage is TRBJ2-7; no definite D call. V lost 4 bases, J lost 0 bases, and 8 bases lay in between. The CDR3 loop spans 13 amino acids. CDR1 is SGHTS, CDR2 YDEGEE, per germline. CDR3 nucleotide sequence: TGTGCCAGCAGCAAGTCCAGCTCCTACGAGCAGTACGTC. Its translation is CASSKSSSYEQYV.

This clone was detected once. The V gene is TRBV18, the J gene TRBJ2-3; 8 positions agree with TRBD2. This CDR3 comprises 16 residues. The V segment lost 3 bases and the J segment 1 base; nucleotides outside the gene matches: 6. Germline CDR1 is KGHSH and CDR2 is LQKENI. The CDR3 bases are TGTGCCAGCTCACCCTCGGGGGGGGTTCGCACAGATACGCAGTATTTT. The encoded protein is CASSPSGGVRTDTQYF.

This clone has just one count. The chain has TRBV7-9 and TRBJ1-1; a possible D gene is TRBD1 (5 bases). Trimming removed 6 bases at V and 10 bases at J, with 18 bases between. CDR3 length: 13 amino acids. Looked up from germline, CDR1 is SEHNR and CDR2 is FQNEAQ (reference sequence). The CDR3 protein is CASRWDGSKGAFF. The CDR3 nucleotides read TGTGCCAGCAGATGGGACGGTTCTAAGGGAGCTTTCTTT.

The chain joins TRBV4-3 to TRBJ2-3, with 10 bases identical to TRBD2. V shed 0 bases and J 0 bases; nucleotides not matched to a gene: 6. The CDR3 runs 18 residues. The germline CDR1 and CDR2 sequences are LGHNA and YSLEER. Written as DNA, the CDR3 is TGCGCCAGCAGCCAAGACGGTAGCGGGGGGACTAGCACAGATACGCAGTATTTT. Amino acids: CASSQDGSGGTSTDTQYF.

The chain links TRBV5-6 to TRBJ1-5, with D uncertain. The germline V gene has CDR1 SGHDT and CDR2 YYEEEE. This CDR3 contains 14 residues. V gave up 0 bases and J gave up 1 base, with 5 bases separating them. The CDR3, as DNA: TGTGCCAGCAGCTTGGGCGCGAGCAATCAGCCCCAGCATTTT. Residues: CASSLGASNQPQHF.

The CDR3 reads CASSLGPVSNQPQHF. In DNA, the CDR3 is TGCGCCAGCAGCTTGGGGCCAGTTAGCAATCAGCCCCAGCATTTT. The V gene is TRBV5-1, the J gene TRBJ1-5, with unresolved D. The CDR3 totals 15 residues. Germline V CDR1 and CDR2: SGHRS, YFSETQ. V lost 0 bases, J lost 0 bases, and 7 bases lay in between.

CDR3 sequence (DNA): TGCGCCAGCAGCCGGACCTTGACAGGAGCCTACAATGAGCAGTTCTTC. It specifies CASSRTLTGAYNEQFF. This chain connects TRBV5-1 to TRBJ2-1; TRBD1 is a possible D gene (6 bases). V lost 4 bases, J lost 2 bases, and 16 bases lay in between. CDR1 is SGHRS, CDR2 YFSETQ, per germline. The CDR3 spans 16 residues.

The V call is TRBV24-1, the J call TRBJ1-1; D remains unclear. The germline V gene has CDR1 KGHDR and CDR2 SFDVKD. The CDR3 is 12 amino acids. V dropped 3 bases and J dropped 5 bases, with 6 bases sitting between them. In DNA form, the CDR3 reads TGTGCCACCAGTGATACCGGGACTGAAGCTTTCTTT. Translating it yields CATSDTGTEAFF.

This sequence joins TRBV19 and TRBJ1-2, with D perhaps TRBD1 (5 bases). The V gene lost 2 bases and the J gene lost 4 bases, with 14 bases spanning the gap. The CDR3 is 15 amino acids. The V gene's germline CDR1 is LNHDA and CDR2 SQIVND (reference sequence). CDR3 in amino acids: CASSIIGGDGYGYTF. CDR3 in DNA: TGTGCCAGTAGTATAATTGGAGGGGACGGCTATGGCTACACCTTC.

V usage is TRBV24-1 and J usage is TRBJ1-2, with 12 bases matching TRBD1. This CDR3 has 16 residues. Germline V gene lookup returns CDR1 KGHDR and CDR2 SFDVKD. Trimming took 2 bases from V and 5 from J; bases not matched to a gene: 5. CDR3 loop: CATSDSGTGGGYGYTF. In DNA, the CDR3 is TGTGCCACCAGTGATTCTGGGACAGGGGGCGGATATGGCTACACCTTC.

V usage is TRBV28 and J usage is TRBJ1-3; no definite D call. V gave up 7 bases and J gave up 0 bases, with 13 bases separating them. The CDR3 runs 15 residues. Per germline, CDR1 MDHEN and CDR2 SYDVKM. The DNA of the CDR3 is TGTGCCAGCAACTCCGAAATCAACTCTGGAAACACCATATATTTT. It is translated as CASNSEINSGNTIYF.

The chain links TRBV6-5 to TRBJ2-3; 7 bases fit TRBD1. The CDR3 is made up of 15 amino acids. V lost 6 bases, J lost 2 bases, and 8 bases stayed unmatched. Germline CDR1 and CDR2: MNHEY and SVGAGI. This chain's CDR3 is CASRKQGIPTDTQYF. CDR3 coding DNA: TGTGCCAGCAGGAAACAGGGGATACCCACAGATACGCAGTATTTT.

This clone has only one observation. The chain is built from TRBV9 and TRBJ2-5, with TRBD2 matching over 10 bases. The CDR3 spans 15 residues. CDR1 SGDLS and CDR2 YYNGEE come from the germline V gene. With V trimmed by 0 bases and J by 3 bases, 2 bases remained unmatched. The DNA for the CDR3 is TGTGCCAGCAGCGTAGGCCTAGCGGGGGAAGAGACCCAGTACTTC. Translating it yields CASSVGLAGEETQYF.

The chain uses TRBV6-6 and TRBJ2-2, with D possibly being TRBD1 (5 bases). The length of the CDR3 is 16 residues. V lost 5 bases, J lost 2 bases, and 15 bases lay in between. Germline loops: CDR1 MNHNY, CDR2 SVGAGI (reference sequence). This CDR3 is CASSRFSTGNTGELFF. The CDR3 DNA sequence: TGTGCCAGCAGTCGATTTAGCACAGGCAACACCGGGGAGCTGTTTTTT.

The chain carries TRBV6-5 and TRBJ1-2, with D possibly being TRBD1 (5 bases). The V and J ends lost 7 bases and 6 bases respectively, with 15 bases between them. CDR1 is MNHEY, CDR2 SVGAGI, per germline. The CDR3 contains 13 residues. The CDR3 DNA follows: TGTGCCAGCATTGGGGCGCCAGGGAATGGCTACACCTTC. Amino acid sequence: CASIGAPGNGYTF.

V usage is TRBV7-2 and J usage is TRBJ2-5; D possibly corresponds to TRBD2 (5 bases). From germline, CDR1 is SGHTA and CDR2 FQGNSA. Trimming took off 2 bases at V and 8 bases at J, with 9 bases between the two ends. The CDR3 runs to 12 residues. The DNA for the CDR3 is TGTGCCAGCAGCTTACCGGGAATAACCCAGTACTTC. This codes for CASSLPGITQYF.

The chain combines TRBV18 with TRBJ2-7, with TRBD1 matching over 7 bases. This CDR3 comprises 13 residues. From germline, CDR1 is KGHSH and CDR2 LQKENI. V was pared by 4 bases and J by 4 bases, with 4 bases of the junction left unmatched. The CDR3 DNA is TGTGCCAGCTCACTCGGGACAGATTACGAGCAGTACGTC. Its translation is CASSLGTDYEQYV.

The genes are TRBV6-2 or TRBV6-3 and TRBJ1-5; the match to TRBD1 covers 8 bases. Germline CDR1 MNHEY, CDR2 SVGEGT. V lost 5 bases, J lost 5 bases, and 14 bases stayed unmatched. This CDR3 region has 17 residues. CDR3 sequence reads: CASSPLGQGEGDQPQHF. CDR3 nucleotide sequence: TGTGCCAGCAGTCCACTCGGACAGGGCGAGGGGGATCAGCCCCAGCATTTT.

CDR3 sequence reads: CASSLAGIASPLHF. Written as DNA, the CDR3 is TGTGCCAGCAGCTTAGCGGGCATTGCGTCACCCCTCCACTTT. The V and J genes are TRBV7-8 and TRBJ1-6; D unresolved. Germline V gives CDR1 SGHVS, CDR2 FQNEAQ. The CDR3 extends over 14 amino acids. Trimming took 0 bases from V and 10 from J, leaving 10 bases between them.

CDR3 DNA sequence: TGTGCCAGCAGCTTAGGCCATCGGGGCACTGAAGCTTTCTTT. It encodes CASSLGHRGTEAFF. The chain uses TRBV7-9 and TRBJ1-1; D remains ambiguous. Germline V gene lookup returns CDR1 SEHNR and CDR2 FQNEAQ (reference sequence). Deletions cut 1 base from V and 4 bases from J, with 10 bases between. The CDR3 is 14 residues long.